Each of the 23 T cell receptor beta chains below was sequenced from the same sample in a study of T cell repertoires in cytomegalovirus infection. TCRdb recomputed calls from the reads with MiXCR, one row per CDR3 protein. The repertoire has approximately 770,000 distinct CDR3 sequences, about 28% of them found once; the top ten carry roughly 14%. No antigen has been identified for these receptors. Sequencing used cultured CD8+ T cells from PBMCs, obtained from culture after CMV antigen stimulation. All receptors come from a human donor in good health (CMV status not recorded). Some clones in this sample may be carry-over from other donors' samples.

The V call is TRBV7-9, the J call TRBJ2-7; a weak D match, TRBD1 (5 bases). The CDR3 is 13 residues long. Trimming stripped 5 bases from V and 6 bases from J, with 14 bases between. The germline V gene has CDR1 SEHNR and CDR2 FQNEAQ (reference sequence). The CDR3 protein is CASSTPPTGEQYF. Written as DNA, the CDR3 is TGTGCCAGCAGCACGCCTCCAACAGGCGAGCAGTACTTC.

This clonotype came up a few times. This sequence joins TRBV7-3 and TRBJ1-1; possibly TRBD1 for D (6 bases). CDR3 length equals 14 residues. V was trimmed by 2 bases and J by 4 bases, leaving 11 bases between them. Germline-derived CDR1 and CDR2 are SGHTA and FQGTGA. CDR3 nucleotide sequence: TGTGCCAGCAGCTTATTGCAGGGGAGCACTGAAGCTTTCTTT. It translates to CASSLLQGSTEAFF.

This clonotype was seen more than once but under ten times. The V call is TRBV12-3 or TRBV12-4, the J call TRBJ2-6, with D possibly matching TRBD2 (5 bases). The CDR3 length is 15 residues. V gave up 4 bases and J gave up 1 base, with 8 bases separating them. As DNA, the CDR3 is TGTGCCAGCAGTTCTGGGGAGTCTGGGGCCAACGTCCTGACTTTC. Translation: CASSSGESGANVLTF.

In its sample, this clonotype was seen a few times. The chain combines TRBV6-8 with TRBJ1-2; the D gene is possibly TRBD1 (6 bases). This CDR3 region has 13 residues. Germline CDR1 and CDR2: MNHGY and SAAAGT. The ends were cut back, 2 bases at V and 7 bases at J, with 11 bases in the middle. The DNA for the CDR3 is TGTGCCAGCAGTTACGGGACAAAAAGTGGCTACACCTTC. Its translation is CASSYGTKSGYTF.

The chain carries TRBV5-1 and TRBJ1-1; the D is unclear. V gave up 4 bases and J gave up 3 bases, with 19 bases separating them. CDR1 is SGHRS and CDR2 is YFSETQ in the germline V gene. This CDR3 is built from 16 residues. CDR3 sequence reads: CASSPGVSRSDTEAFF. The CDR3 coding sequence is TGCGCCAGCAGCCCCGGGGTCTCCCGATCGGACACTGAAGCTTTCTTT.

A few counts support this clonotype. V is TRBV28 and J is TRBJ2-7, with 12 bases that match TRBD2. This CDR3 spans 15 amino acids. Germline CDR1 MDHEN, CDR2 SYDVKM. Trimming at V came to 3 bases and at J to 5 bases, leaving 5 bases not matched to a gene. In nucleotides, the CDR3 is TGTGCCAGCAGTTTGACTCTAGCGGGGGGGAACGAGCAGTACGTC. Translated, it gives CASSLTLAGGNEQYV.

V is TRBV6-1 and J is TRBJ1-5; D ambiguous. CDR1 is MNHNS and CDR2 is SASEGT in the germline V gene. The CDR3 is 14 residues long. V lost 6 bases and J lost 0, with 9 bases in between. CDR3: CASSERNSNQPQHF. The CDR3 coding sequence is TGTGCCAGCAGCGAAAGGAATAGCAATCAGCCCCAGCATTTT.

In DNA, the CDR3 is TGCGCCAGCAGCCAAGGGACTGGGGGAACTTACGAGCAGTACTTC. This translates into CASSQGTGGTYEQYF. The V and J genes are TRBV4-1 and TRBJ2-7; D tentatively reads TRBD1 or TRBD2 (5 bases each). Trimming removed 1 base from V and 4 bases from J, with 14 bases in between. This CDR3 spans 15 amino acids. Germline V gives CDR1 MGHRA, CDR2 YSYEKL.

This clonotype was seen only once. In nucleotides, the CDR3 is TGTGCCACCAGCAGAGGGGTAGACAGTGAAGCTTTCTTT. It specifies CATSRGVDSEAFF. This chain connects TRBV15 to TRBJ1-1; possible D gene TRBD1, 5 bases. Per germline, CDR1 LNHNV and CDR2 YYDKDF (reference sequence). This CDR3 has 13 residues. The V gene lost 1 base and the J gene lost 7 bases, with 10 bases spanning the gap.

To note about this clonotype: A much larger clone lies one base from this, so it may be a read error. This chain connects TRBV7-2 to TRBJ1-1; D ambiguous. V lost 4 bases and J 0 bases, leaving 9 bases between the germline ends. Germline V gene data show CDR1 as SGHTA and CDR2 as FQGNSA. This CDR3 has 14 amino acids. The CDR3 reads CASSWAEMNTEAFF. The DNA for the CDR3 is TGTGCCAGCAGCTGGGCCGAGATGAACACTGAAGCTTTCTTT.

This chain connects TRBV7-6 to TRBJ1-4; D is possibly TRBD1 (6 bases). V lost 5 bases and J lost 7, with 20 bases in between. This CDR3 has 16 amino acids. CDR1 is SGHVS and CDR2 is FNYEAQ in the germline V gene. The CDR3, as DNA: TGTGCCAGCAGCCCCGCGGCGGGGGGCGCGGGTGAAAAACTGTTTTTT. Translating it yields CASSPAAGGAGEKLFF. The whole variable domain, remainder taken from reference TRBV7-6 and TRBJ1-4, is GAGVSQSPRYKVTKRGQDVALRCDPISGHVSLYWYRQALGQGPEFLTYFNYEAQQDKSGLPNDRFSAERPEGSISTLTIQRTEQRDSAMYRCASSPAAGGAGEKLFFGSGTQLSVL.

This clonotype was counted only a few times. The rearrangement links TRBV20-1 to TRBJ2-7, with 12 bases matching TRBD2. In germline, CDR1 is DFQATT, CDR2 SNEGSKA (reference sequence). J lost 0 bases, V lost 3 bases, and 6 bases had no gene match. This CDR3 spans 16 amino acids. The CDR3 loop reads CSARRTSGVPSYEQYV. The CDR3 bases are TGCAGTGCTAGGCGGACTAGCGGGGTCCCCTCCTACGAGCAGTACGTC.

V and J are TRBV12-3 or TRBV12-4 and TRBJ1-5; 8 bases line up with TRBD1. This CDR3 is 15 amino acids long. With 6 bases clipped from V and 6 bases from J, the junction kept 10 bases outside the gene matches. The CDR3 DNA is TGTGCCAGCAGCCACTTGGACAGGGCAAGTCAGCCCCAGCATTTT. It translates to CASSHLDRASQPQHF.

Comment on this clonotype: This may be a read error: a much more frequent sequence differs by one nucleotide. CDR3 loop: CASSLTSGIDQETQYF. For the CDR3, the DNA is TGTGCCAGCAGCTTAACGTCGGGGATTGACCAAGAGACCCAGTACTTC. V is TRBV7-6 and J is TRBJ2-5; a weak D match, TRBD2 (5 bases). Germline V gene lookup returns CDR1 SGHVS and CDR2 FNYEAQ. V shed 2 bases and J shed 0 bases, with 13 bases lying between them. The CDR3 sequence is 16 residues long.

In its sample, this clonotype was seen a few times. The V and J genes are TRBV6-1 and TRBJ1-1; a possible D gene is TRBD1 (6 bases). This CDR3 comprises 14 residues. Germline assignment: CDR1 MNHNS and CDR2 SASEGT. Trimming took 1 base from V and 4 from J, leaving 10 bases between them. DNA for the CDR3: TGTGCCAGCAGTGAAGAAAGAGGGGGCACTGAAGCTTTCTTT. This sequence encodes CASSEERGGTEAFF.

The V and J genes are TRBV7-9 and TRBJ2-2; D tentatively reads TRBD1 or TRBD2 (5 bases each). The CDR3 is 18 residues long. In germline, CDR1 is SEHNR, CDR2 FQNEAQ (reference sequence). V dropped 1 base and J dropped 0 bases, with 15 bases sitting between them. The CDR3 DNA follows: TGTGCCAGCAGCTTAGGGGGGTCGCTCGAGGCGAACACCGGGGAGCTGTTTTTT. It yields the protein CASSLGGSLEANTGELFF.

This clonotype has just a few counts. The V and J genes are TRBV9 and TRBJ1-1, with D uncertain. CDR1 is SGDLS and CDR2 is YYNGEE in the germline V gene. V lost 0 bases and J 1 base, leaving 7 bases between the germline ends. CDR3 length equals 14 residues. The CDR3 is CASSVEVRNTEAFF. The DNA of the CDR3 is TGTGCCAGCAGCGTAGAGGTAAGGAACACTGAAGCTTTCTTT.

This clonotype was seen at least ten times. CDR3 sequence reads: CASSLAGDHTGELFF. CDR3 coding DNA: TGTGCCAGCAGCTTAGCGGGGGACCACACCGGGGAGCTGTTTTTT. The chain carries TRBV7-8 and TRBJ2-2, with D possibly called TRBD1 or TRBD2 (5 bases each). The CDR3 contains 15 residues. Germline-derived CDR1 and CDR2 are SGHVS and FQNEAQ. With 0 bases removed from V and 3 bases from J, the gap between germline ends came to 8 bases.

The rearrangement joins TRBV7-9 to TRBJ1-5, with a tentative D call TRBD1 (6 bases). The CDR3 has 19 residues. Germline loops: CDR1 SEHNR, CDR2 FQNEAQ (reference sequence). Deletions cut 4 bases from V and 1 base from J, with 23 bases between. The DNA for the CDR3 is TGTGCCAGCAGCTCGTTAACCGGGACAAGCTTCCGGAGCAATCAGCCCCAGCATTTT. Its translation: CASSSLTGTSFRSNQPQHF. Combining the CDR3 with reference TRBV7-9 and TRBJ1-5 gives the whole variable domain DTGVSQNPRHKITKRGQNVTFRCDPISEHNRLYWYRQTLGQGPEFLTYFQNEAQLEKSRLLSDRFSAERPKGSFSTLEIQRTEQGDSAMYLCASSSLTGTSFRSNQPQHFGDGTRLSIL.

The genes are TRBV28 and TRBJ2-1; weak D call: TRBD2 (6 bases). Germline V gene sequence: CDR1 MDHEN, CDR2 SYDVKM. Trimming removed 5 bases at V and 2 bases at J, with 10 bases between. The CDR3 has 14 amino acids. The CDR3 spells CASSPTSPYNEQFF. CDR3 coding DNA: TGTGCCAGCAGTCCGACTAGTCCCTACAATGAGCAGTTCTTC. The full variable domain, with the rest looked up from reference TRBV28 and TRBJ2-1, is DVKVTQSSRYLVKRTGEKVFLECVQDMDHENMFWYRQDPGLGLRLIYFSYDVKMKEKGDIPEGYSVSREKKERFSLILESASTNQTSMYLCASSPTSPYNEQFFGPGTRLTVL.

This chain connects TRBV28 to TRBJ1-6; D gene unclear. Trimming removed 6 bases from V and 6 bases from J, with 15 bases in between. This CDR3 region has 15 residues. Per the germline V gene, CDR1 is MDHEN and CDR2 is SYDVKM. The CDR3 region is CASSPGRLSNSPLHF. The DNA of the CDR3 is TGTGCCAGCAGCCCCGGTCGGCTCTCTAATTCACCCCTCCACTTT. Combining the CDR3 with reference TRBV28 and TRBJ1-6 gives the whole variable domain DVKVTQSSRYLVKRTGEKVFLECVQDMDHENMFWYRQDPGLGLRLIYFSYDVKMKEKGDIPEGYSVSREKKERFSLILESASTNQTSMYLCASSPGRLSNSPLHFGNGTRLTVT.

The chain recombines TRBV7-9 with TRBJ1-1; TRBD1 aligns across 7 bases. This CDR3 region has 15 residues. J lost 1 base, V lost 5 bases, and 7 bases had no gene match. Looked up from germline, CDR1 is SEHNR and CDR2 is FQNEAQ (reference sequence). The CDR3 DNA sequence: TGTGCCAGCAGCGACACAGGGGTACCGAACACTGAAGCTTTCTTT. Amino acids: CASSDTGVPNTEAFF.

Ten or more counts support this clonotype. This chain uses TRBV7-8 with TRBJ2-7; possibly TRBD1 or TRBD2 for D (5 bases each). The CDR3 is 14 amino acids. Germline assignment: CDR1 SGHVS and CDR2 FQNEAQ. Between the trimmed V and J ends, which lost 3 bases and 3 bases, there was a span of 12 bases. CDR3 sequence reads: CASSLEAGYYEQYV. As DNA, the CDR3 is TGTGCCAGCAGCTTGGAGGCAGGGTACTACGAGCAGTACGTC.